This passage covers 25 T cell receptor beta chains from one sample sequenced in a study of PD-1 blockade in classical Hodgkin lymphoma. All patients experienced relapse after autologous stem cell transplantation, and brentuximab vedotin exposure was variable. The protocol was immunoSEQ multiplex PCR, while the TCRdb copy is restricted to in-frame clones and leaves out a portion. The sample records about 76,000 clones, around 90% being singletons. This sample comprised peripheral blood mononuclear cells (PBMCs), obtained at baseline. These receptors all stem from a human donor with classical Hodgkin lymphoma.

The V gene is TRBV6-1, the J gene TRBJ2-5; D perhaps matches TRBD1 (6 bases). V gave up 4 bases and J gave up 5 bases, with 14 bases separating them. The CDR3 extends over 14 amino acids. Germline V CDR1 and CDR2: MNHNS, SASEGT. CDR3 sequence reads: CASSVGGLRETQYF. In nucleotides, the CDR3 is TGTGCCAGCAGTGTAGGGGGTCTCCGGGAGACCCAGTACTTC.

This chain joins TRBV6-6 and TRBJ2-7; D is perhaps TRBD2 (6 bases). Germline-derived CDR1 and CDR2 are MNHNY and SVGAGI (reference sequence). Trimming left V 2 bases short and J 0 bases short, with 14 bases between. The CDR3 runs 16 residues. CDR3 DNA sequence: TGTGCCAGCAGTTACAAACCTTGGGACTCCTCCTACGAGCAGTACTTC. Encoded protein: CASSYKPWDSSYEQYF.

The chain recombines TRBV19 with TRBJ2-2; 12 nucleotides match TRBD2. Germline values: CDR1 LNHDA, CDR2 SQIVND (reference sequence). The ends lost 9 bases at V and 2 bases at J; junction bases unmatched: 10. This CDR3 comprises 17 residues. The CDR3 loop reads CASKKTSGSFNTGELFF. The CDR3 coding sequence is TGTGCCAGCAAAAAGACTAGCGGGAGCTTTAACACCGGGGAGCTGTTTTTT.

This clone was found once. The chain couples TRBV27 to TRBJ1-2, with D uncertain. This CDR3 comprises 15 residues. Trimming took off 2 bases at V and 4 bases at J, with 14 bases between the two ends. Looked up from germline, CDR1 is MNHEY and CDR2 is SMNVEV (reference sequence). The CDR3 protein is CASSLGPGGRYGYTF. CDR3 in DNA: TGTGCCAGCAGTTTAGGCCCCGGTGGGCGCTATGGCTACACCTTC.

V and J are TRBV7-9 and TRBJ1-2; TRBD1 aligns across 8 bases. The germline V gene encodes CDR1 SEHNR and CDR2 FQNEAQ (reference sequence). After removal of 3 bases from V and 4 bases from J, the junction contained 7 bases not matched to a gene. The CDR3 extends over 15 amino acids. The CDR3 loop reads CASSFQDRATYGYTF. In DNA form, the CDR3 reads TGTGCCAGCAGCTTCCAGGACAGGGCTACCTATGGCTACACCTTC.

This clone was seen just once. The V and J genes are TRBV27 and TRBJ2-3; 11 nucleotides align to TRBD2. The V gene's germline CDR1 is MNHEY and CDR2 SMNVEV (reference sequence). Trimming took 4 bases from V and 7 from J; bases not matched to a gene: 13. This CDR3 is built from 17 residues. CDR3 DNA sequence: TGTGCCAGCAGTTCCCGGGCGCGACTAGCGGGAAGGTATACGCAGTATTTT. It translates to CASSSRARLAGRYTQYF.

V is TRBV29-1 and J is TRBJ2-3; TRBD1 is a possible D gene (5 bases). This CDR3 is 14 amino acids long. The germline V gene encodes CDR1 SQVTM and CDR2 ANQGSEA. V gave up 6 bases and J gave up 0 bases, with 13 bases separating them. The CDR3 DNA is TGCAGCGTGGTTGGGGCGACTAGCACAGATACGCAGTATTTT. The encoded protein is CSVVGATSTDTQYF.

The gene calls are TRBV18 and TRBJ2-1, with TRBD2 identical over 9 bases. This CDR3 region has 16 residues. With V trimmed by 3 bases and J by 4 bases, 7 bases remained unmatched. Germline V gene sequence: CDR1 KGHSH, CDR2 LQKENI. The CDR3 protein is CASSPVSSGTYNEQFF. In nucleotides, the CDR3 is TGTGCCAGCTCACCCGTGTCTAGCGGGACGTACAATGAGCAGTTCTTC.

The chain combines TRBV5-1 with TRBJ2-3, with TRBD1 matching 7 bases. The germline V gene encodes CDR1 SGHRS and CDR2 YFSETQ. J lost 4 bases, V lost 4 bases, and 9 bases had no gene match. The CDR3 has 15 residues. The CDR3 loop reads CASSPRDRKADTQYF. The CDR3 DNA follows: TGCGCCAGCAGCCCCCGGGACAGAAAGGCAGATACGCAGTATTTT.

The chain recombines TRBV5-4 with TRBJ2-4; 9 bases map to TRBD1. The CDR3 covers 20 residues. V shed 0 bases and J 0 bases; nucleotides not matched to a gene: 13. Germline lookup yields CDR1 SGHNT and CDR2 YYREEE (reference sequence). The CDR3 DNA is TGTGCCAGCAGCTTGGAATGGGGACAGGGCACTATCGGAGCCAAAAACATTCAGTACTTC. Translating it yields CASSLEWGQGTIGAKNIQYF. Full variable domain (outside the CDR3, taken from reference TRBV5-4 and TRBJ2-4): ETGVTQSPTHLIKTRGQQVTLRCSSQSGHNTVSWYQQALGQGPQFIFQYYREEENGRGNFPPRFSGLQFPNYSSELNVNALELDDSALYLCASSLEWGQGTIGAKNIQYFGAGTRLSVL.

The rearrangement joins TRBV2 to TRBJ2-3; either TRBD1 or TRBD2 may supply D (5 bases each). V lost 5 bases, J lost 4 bases, and 25 bases lay in between. The length of the CDR3 is 18 residues. Per germline, CDR1 SNHLY and CDR2 FYNNEI. The CDR3: CASSPVPGPPLGADTQYF. The CDR3 bases are TGTGCCAGCAGTCCAGTCCCGGGGCCCCCATTGGGGGCAGATACGCAGTATTTT.

The chain has TRBV2 and TRBJ1-2; D might be TRBD1 (6 bases). V was cut by 3 bases and J by 5 bases, with 16 bases left in between. Germline values: CDR1 SNHLY, CDR2 FYNNEI. The CDR3 has 15 residues. The CDR3 nucleotides are TGTGCCAGCAGTGAGAAAACAGGGACACTATATGGCTACACCTTC. It is translated as CASSEKTGTLYGYTF.

A single count supports this clone. The chain carries TRBV18 and TRBJ2-7; D gene ambiguous. V was pared by 2 bases and J by 3 bases, with 8 bases between. Germline V gene lookup returns CDR1 KGHSH and CDR2 LQKENI. The CDR3 covers 13 residues. DNA of the CDR3: TGTGCCAGCTCACCAAGTGGTCTCTACGAGCAGTACTTC. As protein: CASSPSGLYEQYF. Complete variable domain (other parts from reference TRBV18 and TRBJ2-7): NAGVMQNPRHLVRRRGQEARLRCSPMKGHSHVYWYRQLPEEGLKFMVYLQKENIIDESGMPKERFSAEFPKEGPSILRIQQVVRGDSAAYFCASSPSGLYEQYFGPGTRLTVT.

This chain connects TRBV10-3 to TRBJ2-3; 9 bases line up with TRBD2. Germline-derived CDR1 and CDR2 are ENHRY and SYGVKD. The CDR3 totals 14 residues. V dropped 10 bases and J dropped 4; count of bases not matched to a gene: 9. The CDR3 DNA follows: TGTGCCACCCTAGAGGGACTAGCATCAGATACGCAGTATTTT. It specifies CATLEGLASDTQYF.

V is TRBV27 and J is TRBJ2-5, with D possibly matching TRBD1 (5 bases). The germline V gene has CDR1 MNHEY and CDR2 SMNVEV (reference sequence). The CDR3 has 13 amino acids. The V gene lost 5 bases and the J gene lost 7 bases, with 14 bases spanning the gap. This CDR3 reads CASSQGGIGTQYF. DNA of the CDR3: TGTGCCAGCAGTCAGGGTGGGATAGGGACCCAGTACTTC.

This sequence joins TRBV4-1 and TRBJ2-1, with D uncertain. CDR3 length equals 12 residues. Trimming removed 4 bases from V and 8 bases from J, with 9 bases in between. Germline lookup yields CDR1 MGHRA and CDR2 YSYEKL. CDR3 amino acids: CASSLDEDEQFF. The CDR3 DNA follows: TGCGCCAGCAGCCTCGACGAAGATGAGCAGTTCTTC.

The V and J genes are TRBV19 and TRBJ2-7, with D perhaps matching TRBD2 (5 bases). The V end was cut by 4 bases, the J end by 3 bases, with 10 bases between. The CDR3 sequence is 13 residues long. Germline V lookup: CDR1 LNHDA, CDR2 SQIVND (reference sequence). Written as DNA, the CDR3 is TGTGCCAGTAGTACGGGGATGTACTACGAGCAGTACTTC. Translating gives CASSTGMYYEQYF.

This chain joins TRBV18 and TRBJ2-3; D is perhaps TRBD2 (6 bases). The V and J ends lost 7 bases and 0 bases respectively, with 14 bases between them. CDR1 KGHSH and CDR2 LQKENI come from the germline V gene. The CDR3 totals 15 residues. In DNA, the CDR3 is TGTGCCAGCTACGCGACTAGATCTAGCACAGATACGCAGTATTTT. This translates into CASYATRSSTDTQYF. Full variable domain (missing parts from reference TRBV18 and TRBJ2-3): NAGVMQNPRHLVRRRGQEARLRCSPMKGHSHVYWYRQLPEEGLKFMVYLQKENIIDESGMPKERFSAEFPKEGPSILRIQQVVRGDSAAYFCASYATRSSTDTQYFGPGTRLTVL.

This sequence joins TRBV6-4 and TRBJ2-2, with D hard to call. The CDR3 runs 13 residues. CDR1 MRHNA and CDR2 SNTAGT come from the germline V gene. The germline V and J ends were trimmed by 2 bases and 5 bases, with 6 bases remaining between them. The CDR3 DNA is TGTGCCAGCAGTGACCCTAAAACCGGGGAGCTGTTTTTT. It encodes CASSDPKTGELFF.

The chain joins TRBV21-1 to TRBJ2-7; the DNA was not compared with TRBD1, the D call given in the table. TRBV21-1 is designated a pseudogene. CDR3 length: 17 amino acids. The DNA of the CDR3 is TGTGCCAGCAGCAATGTCAGGGGGCATTTTTACTCCTACGAGCAGTACTTC. Its translation is CASSNVRGHFYSYEQYF.

The chain links TRBV4-1 to TRBJ2-6; D call uncertain. The length of the CDR3 is 16 residues. The ends were cut back, 3 bases at V and 0 bases at J, with 9 bases in the middle. The V gene's germline CDR1 is MGHRA and CDR2 YSYEKL. The CDR3 loop is CASSHASYSGANVLTF. CDR3 in DNA: TGCGCCAGCAGCCACGCGAGCTACTCTGGGGCCAACGTCCTGACTTTC.

The V and J genes are TRBV7-2 and TRBJ2-5; D possibly uses TRBD1 or TRBD2 (5 bases each). The CDR3 is 15 residues long. V was cut by 0 bases and J by 3 bases, with 11 bases left in between. The germline V gene has CDR1 SGHTA and CDR2 FQGNSA. The CDR3 sequence is CASSLAGTVKETQYF. The DNA of the CDR3 is TGTGCCAGCAGCTTAGCCGGGACGGTAAAAGAGACCCAGTACTTC.

V is TRBV19 and J is TRBJ2-7, with 9 bases matching TRBD1. CDR3 length: 15 residues. V was clipped by 4 bases and J by 3 bases; unmatched bases: 7. Germline V gives CDR1 LNHDA, CDR2 SQIVND (reference sequence). CDR3 in amino acids: CASSKGGTGSYEQYF. The CDR3 DNA sequence: TGTGCCAGTAGTAAGGGAGGGACAGGGAGCTACGAGCAGTACTTC.

This clone was seen more than once but under ten times. The V gene is TRBV7-9, the J gene TRBJ1-3; 7 nucleotides line up with TRBD1. CDR1 and CDR2 (germline): SEHNR, FQNEAQ (reference sequence). The CDR3 contains 15 residues. V shed 6 bases and J 7 bases; nucleotides not matched to a gene: 12. For the CDR3, the DNA is TGTGCCAGCAGACCACTACAGGGGAATTGGAACACCATATATTTT. This translates into CASRPLQGNWNTIYF. Together with reference TRBV7-9 and TRBJ1-3, the CDR3 gives the full variable domain: DTGVSQNPRHKITKRGQNVTFRCDPISEHNRLYWYRQTLGQGPEFLTYFQNEAQLEKSRLLSDRFSAERPKGSFSTLEIQRTEQGDSAMYLCASRPLQGNWNTIYFGEGSWLTVV.

The sample holds one count of this clone. The rearrangement links TRBV7-8 to TRBJ2-3; D not resolved. CDR1 is SGHVS and CDR2 is FQNEAQ in the germline V gene. Trimming stripped 5 bases from V and 4 bases from J, with 4 bases between. The length of the CDR3 is 11 residues. The CDR3 nucleotides are TGTGCCAGCAGCACGGCAGATACGCAGTATTTT. This translates into CASSTADTQYF.